The next 32 T cell receptor beta chains were all read from a single sample in a study of cytomegalovirus exposure and HLA in healthy donors. With 60 Vbeta and 13 Jbeta primers, the PCR was carried out. TCRdb's copy holds only in-frame clones and misses some; the assay was immunoSEQ multiplex PCR. Recorded here are under 95,000 clones; the top ten clones represent roughly 3.8%. The sample consisted of PBMCs. The source is a man aged 18 to 35 in good health and CMV-seropositive.

This chain connects TRBV5-1 to TRBJ1-1, with D perhaps TRBD1 (6 bases). The CDR3 loop spans 14 amino acids. Per the germline V gene, CDR1 is SGHRS and CDR2 is YFSETQ. V lost 4 bases and J lost 0, with 10 bases in between. CDR3 DNA sequence: TGCGCCAGCAGCAAACAGGGATTGAACACTGAAGCTTTCTTT. This translates into CASSKQGLNTEAFF.

The V and J genes are TRBV9 and TRBJ1-3; no clear D. Between the trimmed V and J ends, which lost 0 bases and 1 base, there was a span of 20 bases. The germline V gene has CDR1 SGDLS and CDR2 YYNGEE. The CDR3 sequence is 19 residues long. CDR3 amino acids: CASSVAAGYSDESGNTIYF. The CDR3 bases are TGTGCCAGCAGCGTAGCCGCGGGTTACAGTGATGAATCTGGAAACACCATATATTTT.

V and J are TRBV2 and TRBJ1-3; perhaps TRBD1 as D (6 bases). CDR3 length: 14 amino acids. Germline V gene data show CDR1 as SNHLY and CDR2 as FYNNEI. The V end lost 3 bases, the J end lost 0 bases, and 6 bases lay between the germline ends. The chain's CDR3 is CASSDRGSGNTIYF. CDR3 DNA: TGTGCCAGCAGTGACAGGGGCTCTGGAAACACCATATATTTT.

The V gene is TRBV19, the J gene TRBJ2-3; D is uncertain. V lost 1 base to trimming and J lost 3 bases, with 8 bases between them. CDR3 length: 14 residues. Germline V gives CDR1 LNHDA, CDR2 SQIVND (reference sequence). CDR3 nucleotides: TGTGCCAGTAGTATAGGCGGTGGGACAGATACGCAGTATTTT. Its protein product is CASSIGGGTDTQYF.

The chain combines TRBV7-3 with TRBJ2-7; D possibly corresponds to TRBD1 (6 bases). Germline CDR1 is SGHTA and CDR2 is FQGTGA. V lost 5 bases, J lost 3 bases, and 11 bases lay in between. This CDR3 contains 13 residues. The CDR3 region is CASSPQQGYEQYF. CDR3 nucleotides: TGTGCCAGCAGCCCCCAACAGGGCTACGAGCAGTACTTC.

The V gene is TRBV9, the J gene TRBJ1-5; D possibly corresponds to TRBD1 (5 bases). In germline, CDR1 is SGDLS, CDR2 YYNGEE. The CDR3 extends over 14 amino acids. Trimming cost V 2 bases and J 3 bases, with 9 bases left between them. The CDR3 spells CASSVSGNNQPQHF. The CDR3, as DNA: TGTGCCAGCAGCGTGTCAGGGAACAATCAGCCCCAGCATTTT.

This chain joins TRBV6-5 and TRBJ2-5; 8 bases align to TRBD2. Germline V gene data show CDR1 as MNHEY and CDR2 as SVGAGI. V dropped 5 bases and J dropped 3; count of bases not matched to a gene: 8. The CDR3 is 15 amino acids. As DNA, the CDR3 is TGTGCCAGCAGTCCCGCGCGGGGGGATAAAGAGACCCAGTACTTC. Translating gives CASSPARGDKETQYF.

The chain couples TRBV18 to TRBJ2-5; no reliable D call. The germline V and J ends were trimmed by 3 bases and 5 bases, with 7 bases remaining between them. Germline V lookup: CDR1 KGHSH, CDR2 LQKENI. CDR3 size: 12 residues. The CDR3 sequence: CASSPSRETQYF. The CDR3 region has the DNA TGTGCCAGCTCACCGTCCCGGGAGACCCAGTACTTC.

The chain employs TRBV11-2 and TRBJ2-1, with 9 nucleotides matching TRBD2. The V and J ends lost 5 bases and 3 bases, in that order; junction bases with no gene match: 8. Germline V gene data show CDR1 as SGHAT and CDR2 as FQNNGV. This CDR3 spans 16 amino acids. The CDR3 DNA reads TGTGCCAGCAGCCTCGCGGGCGGGAGGGTCTACAATGAGCAGTTCTTC. Amino acids: CASSLAGGRVYNEQFF.

The chain employs TRBV28 and TRBJ2-7; 9 bases map to TRBD1. CDR1 and CDR2 (germline): MDHEN, SYDVKM. Trimming took 4 bases from V and 1 from J; bases not matched to a gene: 5. The CDR3 consists of 15 residues. The CDR3 sequence: CASSWGTGSSYEQYF. The CDR3 DNA is TGTGCCAGCAGTTGGGGGACAGGGAGTTCCTACGAGCAGTACTTC.

V is TRBV5-6 and J is TRBJ1-1, with 7 positions matching TRBD1. The germline V gene has CDR1 SGHDT and CDR2 YYEEEE. V lost 0 bases to trimming and J lost 4 bases; unmatched junction nucleotides: 6. The CDR3 contains 15 residues. The CDR3: CASSLGTGVITEAFF. In DNA, the CDR3 is TGTGCCAGCAGCTTGGGAACAGGGGTAATCACTGAAGCTTTCTTT.

The rearrangement joins TRBV27 to TRBJ2-7; a weak D match, TRBD1 (5 bases). Germline-derived CDR1 and CDR2 are MNHEY and SMNVEV (reference sequence). Trimming cost V 5 bases and J 3 bases, with 11 bases left between them. CDR3 length equals 13 residues. CDR3 bases: TGTGCCAGCAGTCCAAGACAGAACTACGAGCAGTACTTC. It codes for CASSPRQNYEQYF.

The chain joins TRBV19 to TRBJ2-7; TRBD2 is a possible D gene (5 bases). Germline V gene data show CDR1 as LNHDA and CDR2 as SQIVND (reference sequence). V was shortened by 2 bases and J by 2 bases, with 13 bases between the two germline ends. The length of the CDR3 is 15 residues. The CDR3 spells CASSIKNPGTYEQYF. The CDR3 nucleotides read TGTGCCAGTAGTATAAAAAATCCGGGAACCTACGAGCAGTACTTC.

The chain has TRBV19 and TRBJ1-5; 7 bases line up with TRBD1. V dropped 8 bases and J dropped 3; count of bases not matched to a gene: 7. CDR3 size: 14 residues. CDR1 is LNHDA, CDR2 SQIVND, per germline (reference sequence). The CDR3 sequence: CASADRTINQPQHF. The CDR3 DNA is TGTGCCAGTGCGGACAGGACCATCAATCAGCCCCAGCATTTT.

The chain combines TRBV10-3 with TRBJ1-1, with 7 bases lining up with TRBD1. J lost 1 base, V lost 6 bases, and 5 bases had no gene match. CDR3 size: 14 residues. CDR1 ENHRY and CDR2 SYGVKD come from the germline V gene. The CDR3 is CAISNRGGNTEAFF. CDR3 DNA: TGTGCCATCAGCAACAGGGGTGGGAACACTGAAGCTTTCTTT.

The chain joins TRBV7-8 to TRBJ1-1; 7 bases agree with TRBD1. Germline-derived CDR1 and CDR2 are SGHVS and FQNEAQ. The CDR3 runs to 14 residues. The junction had 3 bases not matched to a gene; V was cut back by 4 bases and J by 1 base. The CDR3 is CASSSPGGNTEAFF. Here the CDR3 DNA reads TGTGCCAGCAGCTCCCCAGGGGGGAACACTGAAGCTTTCTTT.

CDR3: CAWTTSHPRRGTQYF. The DNA for the CDR3 is TGTGCCTGGACTACGTCTCACCCTCGGAGGGGTACGCAGTATTTT. The chain links TRBV30 to TRBJ2-3, with a possible D match to TRBD2 (6 bases). V was clipped by 4 bases and J by 8 bases, with 22 bases between them. CDR1 and CDR2 from the germline V gene are GTSNPN and SVGIG (reference sequence). This CDR3 is 15 amino acids long.

CDR3 amino acids: CASSILAGDTDTQYF. The CDR3 DNA reads as TGTGCCAGCAGTATACTAGCGGGGGACACAGATACGCAGTATTTT. The V and J genes are TRBV6-1 and TRBJ2-3, with 11 bases matching TRBD2. The length of the CDR3 is 15 residues. Germline CDR1 reads MNHNS; CDR2 reads SASEGT. The trim removed 5 bases at V and 2 bases at J, leaving 3 bases unmatched.

V and J are TRBV28 and TRBJ1-5; 11 nucleotides agree with TRBD1. V lost 2 bases to trimming and J lost 7 bases; unmatched junction nucleotides: 4. The CDR3 extends over 15 amino acids. The germline V gene encodes CDR1 MDHEN and CDR2 SYDVKM. The CDR3 is CASSLGGQGGQPQHF. The CDR3 DNA reads TGTGCCAGCAGTTTAGGGGGACAGGGGGGACAGCCCCAGCATTTT.

The J gene is TRBJ1-1, the V gene TRBV28, with 7 bases matching TRBD1. The CDR3 is made up of 13 amino acids. After removal of 9 bases from V and 8 bases from J, the junction contained 12 bases not matched to a gene. In germline, CDR1 is MDHEN, CDR2 SYDVKM. The CDR3 sequence is CASTGGGPQEAFF. The CDR3 DNA is TGTGCCAGTACAGGAGGGGGCCCACAGGAAGCTTTCTTT.

V and J are TRBV14 and TRBJ2-3; the D is unclear. The V gene's germline CDR1 is SGHDN and CDR2 FVKESK. Trimming removed 3 bases from V and 0 bases from J, with 13 bases in between. The CDR3 covers 16 residues. This chain's CDR3 is CASSQFVGFSTDTQYF. The CDR3 region has the DNA TGTGCCAGCAGCCAGTTCGTGGGCTTTAGCACAGATACGCAGTATTTT.

The chain uses TRBV10-3 and TRBJ2-5, with 10 bases aligning to TRBD2. V lost 4 bases and J lost 5; bases outside the gene matches: 4. CDR1 is ENHRY and CDR2 is SYGVKD in the germline V gene. CDR3 length: 14 residues. CDR3 sequence reads: CAISALAGVETQYF. CDR3 DNA sequence: TGTGCCATCAGTGCTCTAGCGGGGGTGGAGACCCAGTACTTC.

The chain recombines TRBV6-6 with TRBJ2-3; TRBD2 matches at 7 bases. This CDR3 spans 14 amino acids. Germline assignment: CDR1 MNHNY and CDR2 SVGAGI (reference sequence). Trimming removed 2 bases from V and 6 bases from J; junction bases left unmatched: 5. The DNA for the CDR3 is TGTGCCAGCAGTTACGTAGCGGGTGGGGATACGCAGTATTTT. It translates to CASSYVAGGDTQYF.

V usage is TRBV13 and J usage is TRBJ2-2; 12 nucleotides align to TRBD2. The ends lost 5 bases at V and 1 base at J; junction bases unmatched: 8. Germline CDR1 is PRHDT and CDR2 is FYEKMQ (reference sequence). This CDR3 has 18 residues. The CDR3 is CASSPQTSGGVNTGELFF. DNA of the CDR3: TGTGCCAGCAGCCCCCAGACTAGCGGGGGAGTGAACACCGGGGAGCTGTTTTTT.

J is TRBJ1-1 and V is TRBV5-1, with 8 bases identical to TRBD1. The germline V gene has CDR1 SGHRS and CDR2 YFSETQ. CDR3 length: 13 residues. Trimming cost V 4 bases and J 4 bases; bases outside gene matches: 3. CDR3 nucleotides: TGCGCCAGCAGCAAAGGACAGGGCACTGAAGCTTTCTTT. The encoded protein is CASSKGQGTEAFF.

The chain couples TRBV27 to TRBJ2-7, with 8 bases aligning to TRBD2. Per germline, CDR1 MNHEY and CDR2 SMNVEV (reference sequence). J lost 4 bases, V lost 2 bases, and 7 bases had no gene match. This CDR3 has 15 amino acids. This CDR3 is CASSLRAGGIYEQYF. CDR3 coding DNA: TGTGCCAGCAGTTTACGGGCGGGGGGTATATACGAGCAGTACTTC.

This chain uses TRBV5-4 with TRBJ1-4; D gene unclear. CDR3 length equals 15 residues. Germline V gene sequence: CDR1 SGHNT, CDR2 YYREEE (reference sequence). The ends were cut back, 3 bases at V and 8 bases at J, with 17 bases in the middle. CDR3 DNA sequence: TGTGCCAGCAGCTCCTACAACCGGGAAAGGGAAAAACTGTTTTTT. This gives the protein CASSSYNREREKLFF.

The chain is built from TRBV9 and TRBJ2-7, with D unresolved. This CDR3 comprises 13 residues. Trimming shortened V by 0 bases and J by 3 bases, and 7 bases separated the two germline ends. Germline CDR1 and CDR2: SGDLS and YYNGEE. DNA of the CDR3: TGTGCCAGCAGCGTAGGAGAAGTCTACGAGCAGTACTTC. This encodes CASSVGEVYEQYF.

V is TRBV9 and J is TRBJ2-7; 8 bases match TRBD2. Looked up from germline, CDR1 is SGDLS and CDR2 is YYNGEE. J was trimmed by 0 bases and V by 0 bases; bases with no gene match: 5. CDR3 length: 16 residues. CDR3 bases: TGTGCCAGCAGCGTAGGGATTAGCGGGATCTCCTACGAGCAGTACTTC. It translates to CASSVGISGISYEQYF.

The genes are TRBV6-6 and TRBJ1-5; 8 bases fit TRBD1. The CDR3 totals 14 residues. Looked up from germline, CDR1 is MNHNY and CDR2 is SVGAGI (reference sequence). J was trimmed by 4 bases and V by 4 bases; bases with no gene match: 3. The CDR3 bases are TGTGCCAGCAGTTCCACAGGGGGGAATCAGCCCCAGCATTTT. Amino acids: CASSSTGGNQPQHF.

This chain joins TRBV6-1 and TRBJ2-1; weak D call: TRBD2 (5 bases). Germline CDR1 reads MNHNS; CDR2 reads SASEGT. The V and J ends lost 6 bases and 0 bases respectively, with 12 bases between them. The CDR3 has 15 residues. In DNA form, the CDR3 reads TGTGCCAGCAGCCAACTCACTAGCTCCTACAATGAGCAGTTCTTC. This codes for CASSQLTSSYNEQFF.

The chain has TRBV18 and TRBJ2-3; 8 bases match TRBD1. With 2 bases clipped from V and 5 bases from J, the junction kept 9 bases outside the gene matches. The germline V gene has CDR1 KGHSH and CDR2 LQKENI. The CDR3 totals 16 residues. The DNA for the CDR3 is TGTGCCAGCTCACCAGAATGGACAGGGCGTAGAGATACGCAGTATTTT. It specifies CASSPEWTGRRDTQYF. The variable domain in full, with the rest retrieved from reference TRBV18 and TRBJ2-3, is NAGVMQNPRHLVRRRGQEARLRCSPMKGHSHVYWYRQLPEEGLKFMVYLQKENIIDESGMPKERFSAEFPKEGPSILRIQQVVRGDSAAYFCASSPEWTGRRDTQYFGPGTRLTVL.